The clone carrying this T cell receptor (beta chain) was found a few times. Its antigen is as yet unknown. The germline V gene has CDR1 DFQATT and CDR2 SNEGSKA (reference sequence). The germline V and J ends were trimmed by 6 bases and 6 bases, with 13 bases remaining between them. The CDR3 sequence is 12 residues long. This sample is part of a study of metastatic and nonmetastatic thyroid tumors. For the study at large: Repertoires from malignant and benign thyroid patients were compared across blood and tumor or nodule tissue. Study-wide findings and caveats: A significant increase in TCR beta diversity was reportedly seen in malignant thyroid tumors relative to benign nodules, in blood and tumor.

No patient had received any treatment before thyroid surgery. Per the authors' pipeline: A papillary thyroid cancer distant-metastasis classifier was built from CDR3 differences across clinicopathological groups. TCRdb re-called the PCR reads through MiXCR. The V and J calls reflect TCRdb's pipeline rather than the authors' work. The data contain just under 20,000 clones, 20% to 25% of them singletons. This chain links TRBV20-1 with TRBJ2-3; the D gene is possibly TRBD1 (5 bases). This receptor was identified in a female donor with papillary thyroid cancer or a benign thyroid nodule (not recorded which). Some clones in this sample may be carry-over from other donors' samples. Sequences were obtained from adjacent normal tissue. CDR3 amino acids: CSAHQGADTQYF. CDR3 in DNA: TGCAGTGCCCACCAGGGTGCGGATACGCAGTATTTT.